This T cell receptor beta chain is from a study of read filtering for tumor transcriptome and immune sequencing. This clonotype was observed at least ten times. CDR1 and CDR2 (germline): SEHNR, FQNEAQ (reference sequence). V lost 2 bases to trimming and J lost 4 bases, with 11 bases between them. The CDR3 sequence is 14 residues long. This library used approximately 370 ng RNA and molecular barcoded adaptors spanning alpha/delta and beta/gamma chains. TCRdb re-called the reads through MiXCR, storing one row per CDR3 protein. The table has 100,000 to 150,000 distinct CDR3 sequences, around 13% seen once.

This chain joins TRBV7-9 and TRBJ1-1; D call uncertain. The TCR sequence derives from a donor at least 40 years old with multiple myeloma. Sequenced material: a population of CD138-negative cells sorted from bone marrow. The CDR3 coding sequence is TGTGCCAGCAGCTTATCTGCAGGTGGCACTGAAGCTTTCTTT. It yields the protein CASSLSAGGTEAFF.